The sequence of this T cell receptor beta chain was determined in a study of T cells in Graves' hyperthyroidism and ophthalmopathy. Findings and caveats of the study: Ophthalmopathy was model-predicted a median about six months pre-onset.

Germline V lookup: CDR1 MNHNS, CDR2 SASEGT. Trimming removed 6 bases from V and 5 bases from J; junction bases left unmatched: 11. The CDR3 contains 16 residues. In this sample, this clonotype turned up many times. Antigen unknown. Clinicians diagnosed patients from clinical symptoms, serum thyroxine and TRAb, thyroid ultrasound and orbital computed tomography. Amplified TCR beta CDR3 regions came from RNA transcripts. In the first-round RT-PCR of the TCR CDR3, the HTBI primer set was used. TCRdb passed the multiplex PCR reads through MiXCR, listing each CDR3 protein once. Here the sample spans 370,000 or so distinct CDR3 sequences, 15% to 18% being singletons.

The gene calls are TRBV6-1 and TRBJ2-7; 12 bases map to TRBD1. Sequenced sample: blood. This TCR was recovered from a woman younger than 30 with Graves' hyperthyroidism that later progressed to Graves' ophthalmopathy. CDR3 nucleotide sequence: TGTGCCAGCAGCCAGGCGGCCGGGACAGGGGGCGACGAGCAGTACTTC. Translation: CASSQAAGTGGDEQYF.